These 14 T cell receptor beta chains originate from one sample sequenced in a study of shared clonotypes between healthy human individuals. TCRdb keeps only in-frame clones here, not all; method: immunoSEQ multiplex PCR. In the table there are approximately 980,000 clones, approximately 80% of which are singletons. Sequencing was carried out using memory CD4+ T cells sorted from blood. Subset specified: CD45RA-negative fraction. The origin of the receptors is a man aged 18-30 years in good health.

The chain uses TRBV4-3 and TRBJ2-3, with D unclear. From germline, CDR1 is LGHNA and CDR2 YSLEER. This CDR3 is 13 amino acids long. The V end lost 8 bases, the J end lost 1 base, and 10 bases lay between the germline ends. CDR3 in amino acids: CASSETGTDTQYF. DNA of the CDR3: TGCGCCAGCTCCGAAACCGGCACAGATACGCAGTATTTT.

This chain connects TRBV6-5 to TRBJ1-4; 10 nucleotides agree with TRBD1. With V trimmed by 4 bases and J by 4 bases, 6 bases remained unmatched. Germline V gene sequence: CDR1 MNHEY, CDR2 SVGAGI. CDR3 length: 16 residues. The CDR3 coding sequence is TGTGCCAGCAGTTCGGACAGGGGGGCCAATAATGAAAAACTGTTTTTT. As protein: CASSSDRGANNEKLFF.

This chain uses TRBV6-6 with TRBJ1-2; D is unclear. Trimming pared 7 bases from V and 8 bases from J, leaving 8 bases between. This CDR3 region has 10 residues. The germline gives CDR1 MNHNY, CDR2 SVGAGI (reference sequence). CDR3 residues: CASKEGGYTF. In nucleotides, the CDR3 is TGTGCCAGCAAGGAGGGCGGCTACACCTTC.

This chain joins TRBV5-6 and TRBJ1-2, with 9 bases matching TRBD1. Germline CDR1 reads SGHDT; CDR2 reads YYEEEE. Losses at the gene ends were 6 bases for V and 10 bases for J; bases not matched to a gene: 16. The CDR3 loop spans 15 amino acids. The DNA for the CDR3 is TGTGCCAGCAACATACAGGGGGCGCGAGTAGTCACCTACACCTTC. It is translated as CASNIQGARVVTYTF.

The genes are TRBV2 and TRBJ2-2; 9 bases agree with TRBD1. V lost 6 bases and J lost 2; bases outside the gene matches: 4. The CDR3 sequence is 15 residues long. CDR1 is SNHLY and CDR2 is FYNNEI in the germline V gene. In nucleotides, the CDR3 is TGTGCCAGCAGCGGGGACAGGGCTAACACCGGGGAGCTGTTTTTT. Amino acid sequence: CASSGDRANTGELFF.

This clone was seen only a few times. The chain recombines TRBV11-2 with TRBJ1-5; D is uncertain. The CDR3 runs to 18 residues. V gave up 5 bases and J gave up 0 bases, with 20 bases separating them. CDR1 and CDR2 from the germline V gene are SGHAT and FQNNGV. The chain's CDR3 is CASSPSRGGDYSNQPQHF. The DNA for the CDR3 is TGTGCCAGCAGCCCGAGTAGAGGAGGCGATTATAGCAATCAGCCCCAGCATTTT.

The chain uses TRBV5-4 and TRBJ1-2, with a tentative D call TRBD1 (5 bases). CDR3 length: 14 amino acids. The V and J ends lost 0 bases and 6 bases respectively, with 12 bases between them. Germline CDR1 and CDR2: SGHNT and YYREEE (reference sequence). CDR3 nucleotides: TGTGCCAGCAGCTTGGGGCAGGGATTACATGGCTACACCTTC. Its translation: CASSLGQGLHGYTF. Full variable domain (outside the CDR3, taken from reference TRBV5-4 and TRBJ1-2): ETGVTQSPTHLIKTRGQQVTLRCSSQSGHNTVSWYQQALGQGPQFIFQYYREEENGRGNFPPRFSGLQFPNYSSELNVNALELDDSALYLCASSLGQGLHGYTFGSGTRLTVV.

This clone is a singleton in its sample. The rearrangement uses TRBV6-1 and TRBJ2-3; 8 bases agree with TRBD2. The CDR3 has 14 amino acids. The ends lost 6 bases at V and 4 bases at J; junction bases unmatched: 6. In germline, CDR1 is MNHNS, CDR2 SASEGT. The CDR3 bases are TGTGCCAGCAGGGCGGGGGGAACGGCAGATACGCAGTATTTT. Its protein product is CASRAGGTADTQYF.

The chain links TRBV7-2 to TRBJ1-5; D gene ambiguous. CDR1 and CDR2 from the germline V gene are SGHTA and FQGNSA. This CDR3 is built from 14 residues. Trimming left V 5 bases short and J 0 bases short, with 8 bases between. The DNA for the CDR3 is TGTGCCAGCAGCCAGGAGAGTAGCAATCAGCCCCAGCATTTT. It specifies CASSQESSNQPQHF.

The rearrangement links TRBV5-6 to TRBJ1-3; no clear D. The CDR3 covers 14 residues. V lost 4 bases to trimming and J lost 4 bases, with 12 bases between them. Germline lookup yields CDR1 SGHDT and CDR2 YYEEEE. The CDR3 reads CASSDRTAGNTIYF. In DNA form, the CDR3 reads TGTGCCAGCAGCGACCGGACGGCCGGAAACACCATATATTTT.

This clone has only a few counts. The V call is TRBV29-1, the J call TRBJ1-1; D remains ambiguous. There are 11 residues in the CDR3. CDR1 is SQVTM and CDR2 is ANQGSEA in the germline V gene. V was cut by 5 bases and J by 0 bases, with 4 bases left in between. The DNA of the CDR3 is TGCAGCGTTCGGGTGAACACTGAAGCTTTCTTT. Translated, it gives CSVRVNTEAFF.

The chain recombines TRBV18 with TRBJ2-2; D remains unclear. The germline CDR1 and CDR2 sequences are KGHSH and LQKENI. CDR3 length: 12 residues. The germline V and J ends were trimmed by 5 bases and 7 bases, with 8 bases remaining between them. CDR3 residues: CASSSEIGELFF. CDR3 sequence (DNA): TGTGCCAGCTCATCGGAAATCGGGGAGCTGTTTTTT.

This clone was counted a few times. This chain connects TRBV2 to TRBJ2-1; no clear D gene. V lost 6 bases to trimming and J lost 3 bases, with 6 bases between them. This CDR3 region has 12 residues. The germline V gene has CDR1 SNHLY and CDR2 FYNNEI. CDR3 sequence reads: CASSLNYNEQFF. DNA of the CDR3: TGTGCCAGCAGCCTCAACTACAATGAGCAGTTCTTC.

This clone has a handful of counts. The chain has TRBV9 and TRBJ1-1, with D uncertain. Looked up from germline, CDR1 is SGDLS and CDR2 is YYNGEE. The CDR3 length is 13 residues. Deletions cut 4 bases from V and 4 bases from J, with 11 bases between. Here the CDR3 DNA reads TGTGCCAGCAGCCTCCTTTCGGGCACTGAAGCTTTCTTT. Translated: CASSLLSGTEAFF.